Below, one T cell receptor (beta chain) is given with its context. This entry comes from a study of blood T cell repertoires in COVID-19. Libraries were prepared by immunoSEQ multiplex PCR; TCRdb keeps only in-frame clonotypes and omits some of them. The data hold approximately 500,000 clones, with more than 75% observed a single time. The CDR3 sequence is 18 residues long. Germline lookup yields CDR1 LNHNV and CDR2 YYDKDF (reference sequence). V was clipped by 0 bases and J by 9 bases, with 24 bases between them. This clonotype was sampled from a woman in her thirties or forties who had recovered from COVID-19. V is TRBV15 and J is TRBJ2-1, with D perhaps matching TRBD1 (6 bases). Sequencing was carried out using PBMCs or T cells enriched from blood (not recorded which). The CDR3 is CATSREMSLEFGGGEQFF. CDR3 bases: TGTGCCACCAGCAGAGAAATGTCCCTAGAGTTTGGGGGCGGTGAGCAGTTCTTC. Full variable domain (outside the CDR3, taken from reference TRBV15 and TRBJ2-1): DAMVIQNPRYQVTQFGKPVTLSCSQTLNHNVMYWYQQKSSQAPKLLFHYYDKDFNNEADTPDNFQSRRPNTSFCFLDIRSPGLGDTAMYLCATSREMSLEFGGGEQFFGPGTRLTVL.